These 6 T cell receptor beta chains share one sample of origin, sequenced in a study of OX40 agonist ivuxolimab in advanced cancers. Assay: immunoSEQ multiplex PCR; the TCRdb copy retains only in-frame clones and omits some. The sample carries about 50,000 clones, around 87% recorded once. The sequences come from CD4+ or CD8+ T cells sorted from blood, collected in a trial of the OX40 agonist ivuxolimab. The origin of the receptors is an adult with an advanced solid tumor such as melanoma, head and neck, liver or kidney cancer.

DNA for the CDR3: TGTGCCAGCAGCGCTCGACCGGGAGAAAATGAAAAACTGTTTTTT. Protein sequence: CASSARPGENEKLFF. The chain carries TRBV11-2 and TRBJ1-4; D ambiguous. CDR1 SGHAT and CDR2 FQNNGV come from the germline V gene. This CDR3 contains 15 residues. Trimming stripped 5 bases from V and 5 bases from J, with 15 bases between. The whole variable domain, filled in from reference TRBV11-2 and TRBJ1-4, reads EAGVAQSPRYKIIEKRQSVAFWCNPISGHATLYWYQQILGQGPKLLIQFQNNGVVDDSQLPKDRFSAERLKGVDSTLKIQPAKLEDSAVYLCASSARPGENEKLFFGSGTQLSVL.

The chain couples TRBV5-6 to TRBJ1-1; 9 bases are shared with TRBD1. Germline V gene sequence: CDR1 SGHDT, CDR2 YYEEEE. J gave up 4 bases and V 4 bases, and 5 bases lay outside the gene matches. The CDR3 consists of 14 residues. The DNA for the CDR3 is TGTGCCAGCAGCACACAGGGGGCGGGCACTGAAGCTTTCTTT. Protein product: CASSTQGAGTEAFF.

This chain joins TRBV6-1 and TRBJ1-2; tentatively, D is TRBD1 (5 bases). The CDR3 spans 13 residues. Germline V gives CDR1 MNHNS, CDR2 SASEGT. Between the trimmed V and J ends, which lost 2 bases and 7 bases, there was a span of 11 bases. This chain's CDR3 is CASSERGWFGYTF. The DNA of the CDR3 is TGTGCCAGCAGTGAAAGGGGTTGGTTTGGCTACACCTTC.

This chain links TRBV25-1 with TRBJ1-2, with 9 nucleotides matching TRBD1. This CDR3 has 15 amino acids. The germline gives CDR1 MGHDK, CDR2 SYGVNS. After removal of 3 bases from V and 3 bases from J, the junction contained 5 bases not matched to a gene. For the CDR3, the DNA is TGTGCCAGCAGTGAGCCGGGACAGGGAGACTATGGCTACACCTTC. This sequence encodes CASSEPGQGDYGYTF.

The chain joins TRBV28 to TRBJ1-1; a weak D match, TRBD1 (5 bases). Germline CDR1 is MDHEN and CDR2 is SYDVKM. The CDR3 totals 17 residues. Trimming shortened V by 7 bases and J by 1 base, and 22 bases separated the two germline ends. The CDR3 DNA reads as TGTGCCAGCAAACATCCGGGGCAGATCCTGGGGAACACTGAAGCTTTCTTT. Protein sequence: CASKHPGQILGNTEAFF. The whole variable domain, remainder taken from reference TRBV28 and TRBJ1-1, is DVKVTQSSRYLVKRTGEKVFLECVQDMDHENMFWYRQDPGLGLRLIYFSYDVKMKEKGDIPEGYSVSREKKERFSLILESASTNQTSMYLCASKHPGQILGNTEAFFGQGTRLTVV.

The chain uses TRBV9 and TRBJ2-5; TRBD2 might be the D (8 bases). The CDR3 consists of 16 residues. V lost 4 bases, J lost 7 bases, and 23 bases lay in between. The V gene's germline CDR1 is SGDLS and CDR2 YYNGEE. The CDR3 bases are TGTGCCAGCAGCCCAGGGGGGACTAGAGGGGCCGGGACCCAGTACTTC. Its translation is CASSPGGTRGAGTQYF. The complete variable domain, with remaining parts taken from reference TRBV9 and TRBJ2-5, reads DSGVTQTPKHLITATGQRVTLRCSPRSGDLSVYWYQQSLDQGLQFLIQYYNGEERAKGNILERFSAQQFPDLHSELNLSSLELGDSALYFCASSPGGTRGAGTQYFGPGTRLLVL.